This T cell receptor beta chain was recorded in a study of T cell responses to AZD1222 COVID-19 vaccine. General study results and limits: There were vaccine-associated CD4 TCRs across spike, dominant at 160-218 and 743-854. Once two AZD1222 doses were given, Spike-specific TCR breadth and depth went up. Clonal diversity was possibly underestimated, and the donors were mostly white British, with more females.

Remarks on this clone: No antigen is known for it.

Some clones are missing from TCRdb's copy, which holds only in-frame ones; the method was immunoSEQ multiplex PCR. This table holds around 200,000 clones, 94% found once. The origin of this receptor is an adult who received the AZD1222 COVID-19 vaccine. Material: peripheral blood, obtained 28 days after the second AZD1222 dose.

CDR3: CSVNRDGMNTEAFF. In nucleotides, the CDR3 is TGCAGCGTCAACAGGGACGGAATGAACACTGAAGCTTTCTTT. The chain couples TRBV29-1 to TRBJ1-1, with a weak D call TRBD1 (6 bases). V shed 6 bases and J shed 0 bases, with 14 bases lying between them. The CDR3 runs 14 residues. Germline V CDR1 and CDR2: SQVTM, ANQGSEA.